A selection of T cell receptor beta chains follows, all from one sample in a study of T-cell memory formation after mild COVID-19. TCRdb called the 5' RACE reads again in MiXCR, with one record for every CDR3 protein. The table includes 140,000 to 150,000 distinct CDR3 sequences, approximately 25% detected once. The specimen sequenced was PBMCs or a T cell subset sorted from them (not recorded which). These receptors were collected from an adult woman who had mild COVID-19 (a few samples of this study predate the infection). Cell type and time point are not known. Both conserved end residues are part of each CDR3. The D gene is left open where the match is weak. Clone size is shown for a subset of rows, as once, few, many or a class of expanded clone.

-	few	TRBV7-9	TRBJ1-1	TGTGCCAGCAGCTTAGCCCCATCCCGGGAGAACACTGAAGCTTTCTTT	CASSLAPSRENTEAFF
TRBD2	few	TRBV6-1	TRBJ2-7	TGTGCCAGCACCCCCGGACGGGGGGGAGGGTACGAGCAGTACTTC	CASTPGRGGGYEQYF
-	-	TRBV12-3/TRBV12-4	TRBJ2-5	TGTGCCAGCAGTTTACTCGGTCTAGTGGTCCAAGAGACCCAGTACTTC	CASSLLGLVVQETQYF
-	few	TRBV9	TRBJ2-7	TGTGCCAGCAGCGTAGGGGACAACTACGAGCAGTACTTC	CASSVGDNYEQYF
TRBD1	-	TRBV12-3/TRBV12-4	TRBJ1-1	TGTGCCAGCAGTCCTACAGGGGGCACGTTCACTGAAGCTTTCTTT	CASSPTGGTFTEAFF
-	-	TRBV5-1	TRBJ2-7	TGCGCCAGAAGCTTTGACGGAGGCTACGAGCAGTACTTC	CARSFDGGYEQYF
-	-	TRBV4-1	TRBJ1-1	TGCGCCAGCAGCCAGCAAGGTGGCACCTACACTGAAGCTTTCTTT	CASSQQGGTYTEAFF
-	-	TRBV7-8	TRBJ1-2	TGTGCCAGCAGCTGGGCGACAGAAAACTATGGCTACACCTTC	CASSWATENYGYTF
TRBD2	-	TRBV20-1	TRBJ2-3	TGCAGTGCTAACCCCCTCGCCCCGGGCGGGGGGGCCGCAGATACGCAGTATTTT	CSANPLAPGGGAADTQYF
TRBD2	few	TRBV6-6	TRBJ2-5	TGTGCCAGCAGTTACTTAGCGGGGCCAGAGACCCAGTACTTC	CASSYLAGPETQYF
TRBD1	-	TRBV4-1	TRBJ2-1	TGCGCCAGCAGCCGAGGACAGGGTGGAAATGAGCAGTTCTTC	CASSRGQGGNEQFF
-	-	TRBV19	TRBJ2-1	TGTGCCAGTAGTCTCGCCGGGACTTCCTACAATGAGCAGTTCTTC	CASSLAGTSYNEQFF
-	few	TRBV5-1	TRBJ1-6	TGCGCCAGCAGCGACACCGGGCCAGAGGATTCACCCCTCCACTTT	CASSDTGPEDSPLHF
-	few	TRBV9	TRBJ2-1	TGTGCCAGCAGCGTAGAAGCGGGCCCCTACAATGAGCAGTTCTTC	CASSVEAGPYNEQFF
-	few	TRBV7-9	TRBJ2-7	TGTGCCAGCAGCGTTTATGGTCGGGGACCTAATGACTACGAGCAGTACTTC	CASSVYGRGPNDYEQYF
-	-	TRBV4-1	TRBJ1-1	TGCGCCAGCAGCCAAGATGTCTCACAGAACACTGAAGCTTTCTTT	CASSQDVSQNTEAFF
TRBD1	-	TRBV9	TRBJ2-1	TGTGCCAGCAGCGACCCGGGACAGGGATCCAATGAGCAGTTCTTC	CASSDPGQGSNEQFF
-	many	TRBV5-5	TRBJ2-7	TGTGCCAGCAGCTTGGTGGTCTACGAGCAGTACTTC	CASSLVVYEQYF
-	-	TRBV5-6	TRBJ1-1	TGTGCCAGCAGCACTTCGGAGGGAAACACTGAAGCTTTCTTT	CASSTSEGNTEAFF
-	few	TRBV20-1	TRBJ2-7	TGCAGTGCTAGATGGCCGGATTCCTACGAGCAGTACTTC	CSARWPDSYEQYF
-	few	TRBV7-2	TRBJ2-3	TGTGCCAGCAGCTTCCGTGGAGGATTTAGCACAGATACGCAGTATTTT	CASSFRGGFSTDTQYF
TRBD1	-	TRBV9	TRBJ2-3	TGTGCCAGCAGCGTGGGAGACAGGGGGTATACAGATACGCAGTATTTT	CASSVGDRGYTDTQYF
-	few	TRBV5-6	TRBJ2-7	TGTGCCAGCAGCATATCAGGGTCCCACGAGCAGTACTTC	CASSISGSHEQYF
-	few	TRBV4-3	TRBJ1-2	TGCGCCAGCAGCCGGAGGGAAGCTTGGGGCTACACCTTC	CASSRREAWGYTF
-	-	TRBV6-1	TRBJ1-1	TGTGCCAGCAGTCGTTGGGACACTGAAGCTTTCTTT	CASSRWDTEAFF
TRBD1	-	TRBV12-3/TRBV12-4	TRBJ2-5	TGTGCCAGCAGTCCTACTCGGGACAGGGGGACAGGGACCCAGTACTTC	CASSPTRDRGTGTQYF
-	-	TRBV30	TRBJ1-1	TGTGCCTGGAGTGGGGGAAAGAACACTGAAGCTTTCTTT	CAWSGGKNTEAFF
TRBD2	few	TRBV7-6	TRBJ2-3	TGTGCCAGCAGCCCCACGACTAGCGGGGGGGCAGATACGCAGTATTTT	CASSPTTSGGADTQYF
TRBD1	few	TRBV5-6	TRBJ2-7	TGTGCCAGCAGCTCCACCTGGACAGGGTCTGGGGTCTACGAGCAGTACTTC	CASSSTWTGSGVYEQYF
-	-	TRBV12-3/TRBV12-4	TRBJ2-1	TGTGCCAGCGGGTCTAGGGGACATGAGCAGTTCTTC	CASGSRGHEQFF
-	-	TRBV6-4	TRBJ1-4	TGTGCCAGCACGGCCGGGGGCGAAAAACTGTTTTTT	CASTAGGEKLFF
TRBD2	few	TRBV24-1	TRBJ2-3	TGTGCCACCAGTGACCTAGCGGGAGAGACAGATACGCAGTATTTT	CATSDLAGETDTQYF
-	-	TRBV27	TRBJ2-7	TGTGCCAGCAGAGACAGTTTGTCCTACGAGCAGTACTTC	CASRDSLSYEQYF
-	many	TRBV7-9	TRBJ2-3	TGTGCCAGCAGCTTAGGAGAGGTCCCAGATACGCAGTATTTT	CASSLGEVPDTQYF
TRBD1	few	TRBV5-1	TRBJ1-1	TGCGCCAGCAGCTTGGGGGACAGGGGCAACACTGAAGCTTTCTTT	CASSLGDRGNTEAFF
TRBD1	-	TRBV7-9	TRBJ1-5	TGTGCCATCTCGACGCCGGGACAGGGTAATAGCAATCAGCCCCAGCATTTT	CAISTPGQGNSNQPQHF
-	-	TRBV11-2	TRBJ1-1	TGTGCCAGCAGCTTATGGTGGAACACTGAAGCTTTCTTT	CASSLWWNTEAFF
-	few	TRBV7-3	TRBJ2-3	TGTGCCAGCAGGGAGGATAGCACAGATACGCAGTATTTT	CASREDSTDTQYF
-	-	TRBV2	TRBJ1-3	TGTGCCAGCAGTCGGGACTTCGGAAACACCATATATTTT	CASSRDFGNTIYF
-	-	TRBV3-1	TRBJ2-2	TGTGCCAGCAGCGAACCCGCCGAAACAAACACCGGGGAGCTGTTTTTT	CASSEPAETNTGELFF
TRBD1	-	TRBV29-1	TRBJ1-1	TGCGGCCTTCGGACAGGGGCGAGGGAGACTGAAGCTTTCTTT	CGLRTGARETEAFF
-	-	TRBV5-1	TRBJ1-5	TGCGCCAGCAGCTTGGTCGGGGAGAATCAGCCCCAGCATTTT	CASSLVGENQPQHF
TRBD2	-	TRBV5-6	TRBJ2-1	TGTGCCAGCAGCTCCACCGGGACTAAGCAGTTCTTC	CASSSTGTKQFF
TRBD2	many	TRBV7-8	TRBJ2-1	TGTGCCAGCAGCTATGACAGACTAGCGGGAGTTTCTACCTACAATGAGCAGTTCTTC	CASSYDRLAGVSTYNEQFF
-	-	TRBV7-6	TRBJ2-7	TGTGCCAGCAGCTTAGAGGGCGGACGAACCGAGCAGTACTTC	CASSLEGGRTEQYF